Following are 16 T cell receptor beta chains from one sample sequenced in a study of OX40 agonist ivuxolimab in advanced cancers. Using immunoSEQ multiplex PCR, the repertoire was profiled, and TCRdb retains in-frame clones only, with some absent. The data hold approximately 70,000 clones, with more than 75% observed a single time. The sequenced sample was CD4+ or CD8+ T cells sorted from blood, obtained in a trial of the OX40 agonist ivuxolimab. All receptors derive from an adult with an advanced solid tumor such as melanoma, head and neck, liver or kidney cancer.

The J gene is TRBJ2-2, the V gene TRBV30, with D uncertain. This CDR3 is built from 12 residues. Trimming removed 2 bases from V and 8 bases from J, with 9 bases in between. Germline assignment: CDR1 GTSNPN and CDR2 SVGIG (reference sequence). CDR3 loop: CAWSPLLGELFF. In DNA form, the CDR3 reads TGTGCCTGGAGTCCGCTATTAGGGGAGCTGTTTTTT.

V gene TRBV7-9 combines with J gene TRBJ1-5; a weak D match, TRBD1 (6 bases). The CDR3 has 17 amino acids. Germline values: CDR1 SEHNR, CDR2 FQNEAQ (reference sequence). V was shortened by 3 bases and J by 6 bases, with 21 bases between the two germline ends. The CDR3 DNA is TGTGCCAGCAGCTTCTGGACAGCAACTGGTATCGGTCAGCCCCAGCATTTT. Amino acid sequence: CASSFWTATGIGQPQHF.

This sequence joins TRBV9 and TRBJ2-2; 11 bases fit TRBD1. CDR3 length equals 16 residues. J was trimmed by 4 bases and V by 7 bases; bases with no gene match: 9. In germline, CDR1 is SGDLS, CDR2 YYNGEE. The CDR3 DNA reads TGTGCCAGCTCAAGAACCGGGACAGGGGGCACCGGGGAGCTGTTTTTT. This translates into CASSRTGTGGTGELFF. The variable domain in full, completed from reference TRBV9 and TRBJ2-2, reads DSGVTQTPKHLITATGQRVTLRCSPRSGDLSVYWYQQSLDQGLQFLIQYYNGEERAKGNILERFSAQQFPDLHSELNLSSLELGDSALYFCASSRTGTGGTGELFFGEGSRLTVL.

The DNA of the CDR3 is TGTGCCAGCTCACAACAGGGAGCCACTATCTCTGGGGCCAACGTCCTGACTTTC. Residues: CASSQQGATISGANVLTF. This chain links TRBV18 with TRBJ2-6, with a weak D call TRBD1 (6 bases). The CDR3 has 18 amino acids. Per the germline V gene, CDR1 is KGHSH and CDR2 is LQKENI. V was clipped by 4 bases and J by 0 bases, with 16 bases between them.

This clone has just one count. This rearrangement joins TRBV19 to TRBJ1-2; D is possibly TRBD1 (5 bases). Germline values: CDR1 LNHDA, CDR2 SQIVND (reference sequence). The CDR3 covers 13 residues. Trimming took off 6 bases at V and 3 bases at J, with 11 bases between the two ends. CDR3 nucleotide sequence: TGTGCCAGTAGAAGCGGGACCGACTATGGCTACACCTTC. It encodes CASRSGTDYGYTF.

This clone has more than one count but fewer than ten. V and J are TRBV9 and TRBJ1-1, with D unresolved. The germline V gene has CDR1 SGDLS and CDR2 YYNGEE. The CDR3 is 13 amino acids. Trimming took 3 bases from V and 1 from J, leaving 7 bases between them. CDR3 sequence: CASSATPNTEAFF. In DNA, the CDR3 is TGTGCCAGCAGCGCGACACCGAACACTGAAGCTTTCTTT.

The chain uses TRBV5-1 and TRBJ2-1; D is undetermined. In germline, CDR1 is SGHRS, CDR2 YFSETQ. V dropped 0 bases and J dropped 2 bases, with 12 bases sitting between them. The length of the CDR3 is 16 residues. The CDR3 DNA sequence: TGCGCCAGCAGCTTGGGGGCCCATTCCACCTACAATGAGCAGTTCTTC. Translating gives CASSLGAHSTYNEQFF.

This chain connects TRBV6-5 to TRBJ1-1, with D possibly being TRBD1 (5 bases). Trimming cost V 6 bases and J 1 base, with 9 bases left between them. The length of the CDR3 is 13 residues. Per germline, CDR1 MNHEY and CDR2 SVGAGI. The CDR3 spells CASRTTGNTEAFF. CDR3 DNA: TGTGCCAGCAGAACTACAGGGAACACTGAAGCTTTCTTT.

The CDR3 nucleotides are TGTGCCAGCAGCGTGAGGAGCGGGGGTACAGGTGAGCAGTTCTTC. Translating it yields CASSVRSGGTGEQFF. The chain employs TRBV9 and TRBJ2-1, with 8 positions matching TRBD2. V lost 2 bases to trimming and J lost 9 bases; unmatched junction nucleotides: 10. This CDR3 is 15 amino acids long. The germline CDR1 and CDR2 sequences are SGDLS and YYNGEE.

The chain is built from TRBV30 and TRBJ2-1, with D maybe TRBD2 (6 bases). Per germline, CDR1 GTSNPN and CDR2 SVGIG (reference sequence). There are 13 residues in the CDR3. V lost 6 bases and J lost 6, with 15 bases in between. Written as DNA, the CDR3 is TGTGCCTGCAACCGGGAGCTGGGCAATGAGCAGTTCTTC. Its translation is CACNRELGNEQFF.

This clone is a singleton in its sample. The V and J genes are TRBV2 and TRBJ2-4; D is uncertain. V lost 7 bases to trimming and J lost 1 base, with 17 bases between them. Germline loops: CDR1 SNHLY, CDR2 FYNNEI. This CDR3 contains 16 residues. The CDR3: CASTKEQTVAKNIQYF. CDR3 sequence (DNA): TGTGCCAGCACAAAGGAGCAGACGGTTGCCAAAAACATTCAGTACTTC.

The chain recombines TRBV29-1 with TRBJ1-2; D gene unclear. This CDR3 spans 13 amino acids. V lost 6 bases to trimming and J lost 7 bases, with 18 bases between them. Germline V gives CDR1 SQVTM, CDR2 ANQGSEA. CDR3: CSVPPTGKFGYTF. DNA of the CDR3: TGCAGCGTCCCCCCGACGGGGAAGTTTGGCTACACCTTC. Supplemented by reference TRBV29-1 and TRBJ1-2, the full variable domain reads SAVISQKPSRDICQRGTSLTIQCQVDSQVTMMFWYRQQPGQSLTLIATANQGSEATYESGFVIDKFPISRPNLTFSTLTVSNMSPEDSSIYLCSVPPTGKFGYTFGSGTRLTVV.

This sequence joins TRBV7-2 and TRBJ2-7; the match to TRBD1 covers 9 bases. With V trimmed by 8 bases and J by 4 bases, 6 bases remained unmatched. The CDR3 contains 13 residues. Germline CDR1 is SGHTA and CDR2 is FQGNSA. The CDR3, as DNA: TGTGCCAGCTCGAGGACAGGGGAATACGAGCAGTACTTC. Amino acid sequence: CASSRTGEYEQYF.

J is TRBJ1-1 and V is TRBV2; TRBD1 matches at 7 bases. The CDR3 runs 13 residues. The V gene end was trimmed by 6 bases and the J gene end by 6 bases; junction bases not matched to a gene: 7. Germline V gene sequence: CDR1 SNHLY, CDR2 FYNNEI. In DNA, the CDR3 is TGTGCCAGCAGCTCTTCGGGACAGTCTGAAGCTTTCTTT. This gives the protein CASSSSGQSEAFF.

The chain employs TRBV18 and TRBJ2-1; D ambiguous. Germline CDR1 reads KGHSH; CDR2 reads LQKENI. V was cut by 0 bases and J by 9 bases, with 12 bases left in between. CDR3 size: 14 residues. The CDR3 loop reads CASSPPPSAGEQFF. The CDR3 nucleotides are TGTGCCAGCTCACCACCCCCGTCAGCCGGTGAGCAGTTCTTC.

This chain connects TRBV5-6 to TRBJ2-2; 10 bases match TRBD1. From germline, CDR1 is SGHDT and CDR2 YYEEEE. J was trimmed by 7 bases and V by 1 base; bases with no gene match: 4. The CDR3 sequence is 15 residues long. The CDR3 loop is CASSLWTGGHGELFF. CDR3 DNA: TGTGCCAGCAGCTTGTGGACAGGGGGGCACGGGGAGCTGTTTTTT.